This T cell receptor beta chain stems from a study of spatial heterogeneity in lung cancer. TCRdb re-called the 5' RACE reads through MiXCR, storing one row per CDR3 protein. Here the sample spans 20,000 to 25,000 distinct CDR3 sequences, about 16% being singletons. Specified time point: sample taken at primary tumor resection. Unsorted tumor, nontumor lung tissue or cryopreserved PBMC supplied the whole RNA. This clonotype occurred many times. Its antigen is not identified. Study results and caveats: For expanded intratumoral alpha and beta TCRs, counts tracked tumor mutation counts. The study found that ubiquitous and regional expanded TCR counts tracked ubiquitous and regional nonsynonymous mutations, respectively.

The sequence was obtained from a female donor with early-stage non-small cell lung cancer. Sequenced material: lung tumor tissue, taken at surgery.

The CDR3 protein is CASSFGGLSYEQYF. The CDR3 region has the DNA TGTGCCAGCAGTTTTGGGGGTCTCTCCTACGAGCAGTACTTC. The genes are TRBV12-3 or TRBV12-4 and TRBJ2-7; D may be TRBD1 or TRBD2 (5 bases each). The CDR3 has 14 residues. The V end was cut by 3 bases, the J end by 0 bases, with 9 bases between.